The 27 T cell receptor beta chains listed next were all sequenced from one sample in a study of T cells in Graves' hyperthyroidism and ophthalmopathy. The CDR3 regions of TCR beta were amplified from RNA transcripts. HTBI primers drove first-round RT-PCR of the TCR CDR3. TCRdb re-analysed the multiplex PCR reads in MiXCR, keeping a single row per CDR3 protein. The table has a few hundred thousand distinct CDR3 sequences, over 15% seen once. The sample taken for sequencing was blood. All receptors come from a woman aged 18-29 years with Graves' hyperthyroidism.

This clonotype was counted many times. J is TRBJ1-1 and V is TRBV7-9, with D hard to call. The CDR3 runs 13 residues. CDR1 and CDR2 from the germline V gene are SEHNR and FQNEAQ (reference sequence). V dropped 2 bases and J dropped 4 bases, with 8 bases sitting between them. In DNA form, the CDR3 reads TGTGCCAGCAGCTTAAGTATGGGCACTGAAGCTTTCTTT. It translates to CASSLSMGTEAFF.

This clonotype appeared many times. The chain couples TRBV12-3 or TRBV12-4 to TRBJ2-2, with D possibly TRBD2 on 6 matching bases. V lost 4 bases to trimming and J lost 7 bases, with 10 bases between them. The CDR3 is 13 amino acids. The CDR3 sequence: CASSSWGDGELFF. The CDR3 nucleotides read TGTGCCAGCAGTTCGTGGGGGGACGGGGAGCTGTTTTTT.

This clonotype was counted at least ten times. The J gene is TRBJ1-3, the V gene TRBV30, with D uncertain. The germline V gene encodes CDR1 GTSNPN and CDR2 SVGIG (reference sequence). V was shortened by 0 bases and J by 1 base, with 7 bases between the two germline ends. This CDR3 is built from 14 residues. The chain's CDR3 is CAWSVSGSGNTIYF. DNA of the CDR3: TGTGCCTGGAGTGTGTCAGGATCTGGAAACACCATATATTTT.

This clonotype has at least ten counts. This sequence joins TRBV20-1 and TRBJ1-5; D is unresolved. V dropped 1 base and J dropped 3 bases, with 10 bases sitting between them. This CDR3 region has 14 residues. Germline V gene data show CDR1 as DFQATT and CDR2 as SNEGSKA (reference sequence). The chain's CDR3 is CSARGTFHNQPQHF. DNA for the CDR3: TGCAGTGCTAGAGGGACTTTCCACAATCAGCCCCAGCATTTT.

This clonotype was detected ten times or more. The chain links TRBV6-2 or TRBV6-3 to TRBJ2-7; 10 bases are a match to TRBD1. V trimming: 8 bases; J trimming: 0 bases; junction bases outside the gene matches: 7. The CDR3 is made up of 15 amino acids. In germline, CDR1 is MNHEY, CDR2 SVGEGT. Here the CDR3 reads CASDPGQGSSYEQYF. The CDR3 bases are TGTGCCAGCGATCCGGGACAGGGGAGCTCCTACGAGCAGTACTTC.

This clonotype was seen many times. This chain joins TRBV4-2 and TRBJ1-1; D is perhaps TRBD1 (6 bases). Germline-derived CDR1 and CDR2 are LGHNA and YNFKEQ. The CDR3 totals 14 residues. The V gene lost 1 base and the J gene lost 7 bases, with 13 bases spanning the gap. The CDR3 DNA reads TGTGCCAGCAGCCAAGTAGGAGGGGGGGGTGAAGCTTTCTTT. It translates to CASSQVGGGGEAFF.

In its sample, this clonotype was seen many times. The genes are TRBV11-1 and TRBJ1-2; D is possibly TRBD1 (6 bases). The CDR3 spans 19 residues. Between the trimmed V and J ends, which lost 2 bases and 2 bases, there was a span of 24 bases. Germline V gene sequence: CDR1 SGHAT, CDR2 FQDESV (reference sequence). This chain's CDR3 is CASSLRGRGRTPVNYGYTF. CDR3 sequence (DNA): TGTGCCAGCAGCTTACGGGGCAGGGGCAGAACCCCAGTCAACTATGGCTACACCTTC.

This clonotype has a count of ten or more. The chain combines TRBV7-6 with TRBJ2-7; D ambiguous. V was pared by 1 base and J by 5 bases, with 9 bases between. The CDR3 covers 13 residues. CDR1 and CDR2 (germline): SGHVS, FNYEAQ. The CDR3 DNA follows: TGTGCCAGCAGCTTAGGCGCGGCAGACGAGCAGTACTTC. The encoded protein is CASSLGAADEQYF.

This clonotype was seen a few times. CDR3 DNA: TGTGCCAGCAGCCCAGCGCCACGGAACACCGGGGAGCTGTTTTTT. Protein product: CASSPAPRNTGELFF. The rearrangement joins TRBV7-3 to TRBJ2-2; no clear D. CDR3 length: 15 amino acids. Trimming stripped 5 bases from V and 1 base from J, with 11 bases between. Germline lookup yields CDR1 SGHTA and CDR2 FQGTGA.

This chain joins TRBV4-1 and TRBJ1-5; no definite D call. Germline CDR1 reads MGHRA; CDR2 reads YSYEKL. Trimming took off 6 bases at V and 4 bases at J, with 25 bases between the two ends. The length of the CDR3 is 18 residues. The CDR3 DNA follows: TGCGCCAGCAGTTCCGGGCCCTTAAACGCGCGGCGGAATCAGCCCCAGCATTTT. It specifies CASSSGPLNARRNQPQHF.

The chain uses TRBV18 and TRBJ2-7; D ambiguous. CDR3 size: 15 residues. V was clipped by 0 bases and J by 6 bases, with 15 bases between them. Germline V gene sequence: CDR1 KGHSH, CDR2 LQKENI. The CDR3 region is CASSPPDPRLGEQYF. In DNA, the CDR3 is TGTGCCAGCTCACCACCTGACCCCCGGTTAGGCGAGCAGTACTTC.

V usage is TRBV6-5 and J usage is TRBJ1-3, with D perhaps matching TRBD1 (5 bases). Trimming cost V 2 bases and J 2 bases, with 10 bases left between them. CDR1 and CDR2 from the germline V gene are MNHEY and SVGAGI. The CDR3 sequence is 15 residues long. The CDR3, as DNA: TGTGCCAGCAGTTACAGGGGCTCCCCTGGAAACACCATATATTTT. As protein: CASSYRGSPGNTIYF.

This clonotype was counted at least ten times. The chain uses TRBV6-4 and TRBJ2-7; D is possibly TRBD2 (5 bases). Between the trimmed V and J ends, which lost 11 bases and 0 bases, there was a span of 32 bases. The CDR3 runs to 19 residues. Germline V lookup: CDR1 MRHNA, CDR2 SNTAGT. CDR3 in amino acids: CAQRIWRWIWAPLSYEQYF. CDR3 sequence (DNA): TGTGCCCAGCGGATTTGGAGATGGATTTGGGCTCCCCTCTCCTACGAGCAGTACTTC.

This clonotype was picked up many times. V usage is TRBV7-2 and J usage is TRBJ2-7; 8 positions match TRBD2. V gave up 1 base and J gave up 7 bases; unmatched junction bases: 6. Germline V gene sequence: CDR1 SGHTA, CDR2 FQGNSA. The CDR3 length is 14 residues. This CDR3 reads CASSLGGLEGEQYF. DNA for the CDR3: TGTGCCAGCAGCTTAGGGGGACTAGAGGGAGAGCAGTACTTC.

This clonotype was recorded many times. J is TRBJ1-2 and V is TRBV6-5, with a possible D match to TRBD1 (5 bases). The CDR3 contains 13 residues. V shed 4 bases and J shed 4 bases, with 10 bases lying between them. Per germline, CDR1 MNHEY and CDR2 SVGAGI. For the CDR3, the DNA is TGTGCCAGCAGTTCCGGGGGGGTCTATGGCTACACCTTC. This codes for CASSSGGVYGYTF.

V usage is TRBV16 and J usage is TRBJ1-2, with TRBD1 matching 9 bases. CDR1 KGHSY and CDR2 FQNENV come from the germline V gene. V lost 7 bases, J lost 7 bases, and 7 bases stayed unmatched. CDR3 length equals 13 residues. DNA of the CDR3: TGTGCCAGCATCGTACAGGGGGCGTCTGGCTACACCTTC. Amino acids: CASIVQGASGYTF.

This clonotype was seen repeatedly, ten times or more. The chain joins TRBV5-5 to TRBJ1-1; D ambiguous. Between the trimmed V and J ends, which lost 4 bases and 4 bases, there was a span of 11 bases. The germline CDR1 and CDR2 sequences are SGHKS and YYEKEE (reference sequence). This CDR3 spans 13 amino acids. The CDR3 DNA reads as TGTGCCAGCAGCAGGAGTGCGGTCACTGAAGCTTTCTTT. Protein product: CASSRSAVTEAFF.

The table lists this clonotype with many counts. V and J are TRBV6-1 and TRBJ2-4; 10 nucleotides line up with TRBD2. This CDR3 spans 13 amino acids. J lost 7 bases, V lost 6 bases, and 3 bases had no gene match. Germline V gene lookup returns CDR1 MNHNS and CDR2 SASEGT. CDR3 sequence: CASRERGGNIQYF. CDR3 nucleotide sequence: TGTGCCAGCAGAGAGCGGGGGGGCAACATTCAGTACTTC.

This clonotype was found many times. The gene calls are TRBV12-3 or TRBV12-4 and TRBJ2-2; D is uncertain. CDR3 length: 12 residues. The V and J ends lost 7 bases and 1 base respectively, with 4 bases between them. The CDR3 loop is CASTVNTGELFF. CDR3 nucleotides: TGTGCCAGCACGGTGAACACCGGGGAGCTGTTTTTT.

This clonotype has ten or more counts. The rearrangement links TRBV2 to TRBJ2-7; TRBD1 is a possible D gene (6 bases). Trimming shortened V by 6 bases and J by 2 bases, and 11 bases separated the two germline ends. This CDR3 is built from 13 residues. CDR1 and CDR2 from the germline V gene are SNHLY and FYNNEI. CDR3 sequence: CASRPRDTYEQYF. The CDR3, as DNA: TGTGCCAGCAGACCCCGGGACACCTACGAGCAGTACTTC.

This clonotype was seen repeatedly, ten times or more. The chain couples TRBV12-3 or TRBV12-4 to TRBJ1-1, with D hard to call. CDR3 length: 14 amino acids. V gave up 6 bases and J gave up 1 base, with 12 bases separating them. The CDR3 DNA reads as TGTGCCAGCAGCCGGTGGTCTGAGAACACTGAAGCTTTCTTT. Amino acids: CASSRWSENTEAFF.

This clonotype was seen ten or more times. This chain connects TRBV11-1 to TRBJ1-5; D might be TRBD1 (6 bases). CDR3 length equals 16 residues. Trimming removed 5 bases from V and 6 bases from J, with 20 bases in between. Germline CDR1 is SGHAT and CDR2 is FQDESV (reference sequence). The CDR3 nucleotides read TGTGCCAGCAGCGGAGCCGGGACACCGGGTTGTCAGCCCCAGCATTTT. Translating it yields CASSGAGTPGCQPQHF.

This clonotype was seen at least ten times. The V call is TRBV18, the J call TRBJ1-2; no reliable D call. The CDR3 consists of 14 residues. Germline-derived CDR1 and CDR2 are KGHSH and LQKENI. The V end lost 4 bases, the J end lost 2 bases, and 11 bases lay between the germline ends. The chain's CDR3 is CASSLSKENYGYTF. The CDR3 region has the DNA TGTGCCAGCTCACTCTCCAAGGAGAACTATGGCTACACCTTC.

This clonotype came up many times. The V gene is TRBV20-1, the J gene TRBJ2-4; D uncertain. The CDR3 is made up of 13 amino acids. Per the germline V gene, CDR1 is DFQATT and CDR2 is SNEGSKA (reference sequence). The V end was cut by 4 bases, the J end by 0 bases, with 7 bases between. This CDR3 is CSAIEVAKNIQYF. CDR3 nucleotide sequence: TGCAGTGCTATCGAGGTAGCCAAAAACATTCAGTACTTC.

This clonotype was counted ten times or more. The CDR3 loop reads CASSKQAINYGYTF. In nucleotides, the CDR3 is TGTGCCAGCAGCAAACAGGCGATTAACTATGGCTACACCTTC. This chain joins TRBV6-1 and TRBJ1-2; tentative D call: TRBD1 (5 bases). Looked up from germline, CDR1 is MNHNS and CDR2 is SASEGT. The V and J ends lost 6 bases and 1 base respectively, with 12 bases between them. The CDR3 has 14 residues.

In its sample, this clonotype was seen many times. This chain connects TRBV7-8 to TRBJ2-7; 7 bases fit TRBD1. The length of the CDR3 is 16 residues. CDR1 is SGHVS and CDR2 is FQNEAQ in the germline V gene. The J segment lost 5 bases and the V segment lost 2 bases, leaving 12 bases of the junction unmatched. CDR3 amino acids: CASSLPVEWTGHEQYF. CDR3 nucleotide sequence: TGTGCCAGCAGCTTACCCGTCGAGTGGACAGGTCACGAGCAGTACTTC.

Concerning this clonotype: The junction departs from the called germline gene at one end, perhaps through a read error. CDR3 in amino acids: CASTTEEGGRKNSGDLFF. In DNA form, the CDR3 reads TGTGCCAGCACCACCGAGGAGGGCGGGCGAAAAAACTCCGGGGATCTGTTTTTT. The rearrangement uses TRBV6-2 or TRBV6-3 and TRBJ2-2; D possibly corresponds to TRBD2 (6 bases). From germline, CDR1 is MNHEY and CDR2 SVGEGT. The CDR3 extends over 18 amino acids.